This is a list of T cell receptor beta chains from one sample in a study of blood T cell repertoires in COVID-19. Profiling relied on immunoSEQ multiplex PCR, and the TCRdb table lists in-frame clones only, not all of them. In the table there are some 43,000 clones, about 87% of which are singletons. Input material: peripheral blood. Receptor source: a man in his 60s with active COVID-19. Each CDR3 is given with its conserved first and last residue. The D gene is left open where the match is weak. Some rows have no size entry. The others give once, few or many, or a class for an expanded clone.

J gene,V gene,D gene,clone size,CDR3 DNA,CDR3 protein
TRBJ2-4,TRBV5-1,-,few,TGCGCCAGCACGGCGGGGGACAGGAATGACATTCAGTACTTC,CASTAGDRNDIQYF
TRBJ1-4,TRBV11-2,-,few,TGTGCCAGCAGCCCGGGTTACCGCGCAACTAATGAAAAACTGTTTTTT,CASSPGYRATNEKLFF
TRBJ2-1,TRBV4-3,-,-,TGCGCCAGCAGCCAAGATGTTGCGGGGAGCTCCTACAATGAGCAGTTCTTC,CASSQDVAGSSYNEQFF
TRBJ2-1,TRBV19,-,-,TGTGCCAGTAGTCCCGACAGCCTTCTCTCCAAACGCTCCTACAATGAGCAGTTCTTC,CASSPDSLLSKRSYNEQFF
TRBJ1-1,TRBV19,-,-,TGTGCCAGTAGTATGGGGGGAACTGAAGCTTTCTTT,CASSMGGTEAFF
TRBJ1-5,TRBV6-5,-,-,TGTGCCAGCAGCAATCAGGGCAATCAGCCCCAGCATTTT,CASSNQGNQPQHF
TRBJ1-4,TRBV18,TRBD1,-,TGTGCCAGCTCACTTCAGGGGGCGCGGTCGGAAAAACTGTTTTTT,CASSLQGARSEKLFF
TRBJ2-5,TRBV5-1,TRBD2,-,TGCGCCAGCAGCTTGGGGACTAGCGGGAGGACTTTGGAAGAGACCCAGTACTTC,CASSLGTSGRTLEETQYF
TRBJ2-7,TRBV9,TRBD2,-,TGTGCCAGCAGCGTAGATAGCGGGGGGATCTTACCCTACGAGCAGTACTTC,CASSVDSGGILPYEQYF
TRBJ2-7,TRBV12-3/TRBV12-4,-,-,TGTGCCAGCAGTTTAGAAGGGGGCGAGCAGTACTTC,CASSLEGGEQYF
TRBJ1-1,TRBV28,-,-,TGTGCCAGCAGTTTATGGGAGTTGGGGGGGAACACTGAAGCTTTCTTT,CASSLWELGGNTEAFF
TRBJ1-5,TRBV28,-,-,TGTGCCAGCAGTCCGTGGATGGGGGCCTCGGACGAGCCCCAGCATTTT,CASSPWMGASDEPQHF
TRBJ2-5,TRBV3-1/TRBV3-2,TRBD2,-,TGTGCCAGCAGCCCTGCCGGACTAGCGGGGACAGAGACCCAGTACTTC,CASSPAGLAGTETQYF
TRBJ2-2,TRBV5-1,-,-,TGCGCCAGCAGCTTGATTAGTCTAGTCAACACCGGGGAGCTGTTTTTT,CASSLISLVNTGELFF
TRBJ1-1,TRBV29-1,-,-,TGCAGCGTTGAGGGGAGGGAGGGTAACACTGAAGCTTTCTTT,CSVEGREGNTEAFF
TRBJ1-2,TRBV2,-,-,TGTGCCAGCAGTGAATCAGGGGTGGGAGGCTACACCTTC,CASSESGVGGYTF
TRBJ2-7,TRBV14,-,once,TGTGCCAGCAGCCGTATGACTAGTACGCCTTACGAGCAGTACTTC,CASSRMTSTPYEQYF
TRBJ1-2,TRBV3-1/TRBV3-2,TRBD1,few,TGTGCCAGCAGCCAAGGGACAGGGCCTTCTGGTAACACCTTC,CASSQGTGPSGNTF
TRBJ2-7,TRBV13,TRBD1,-,TGTGCCAGCAGTCAAGGACAGGGTCCCTCCTACGAGCAGTACTTC,CASSQGQGPSYEQYF
TRBJ2-6,TRBV3-1/TRBV3-2,TRBD1,-,TGTGCCAGCAGCCCCACAGGGGCTGGGGCCAACGTCCTGACTTTC,CASSPTGAGANVLTF
TRBJ1-1,TRBV12-3/TRBV12-4,-,-,TGTGCCAGCAGCCCCTATACAGGGCCGGAGGCTTTCTTT,CASSPYTGPEAFF
TRBJ2-1,TRBV10-3,TRBD2,-,TGTGCCATCAAAGAGCGGGGGGGCGTTAATGAGCAGTTCTTC,CAIKERGGVNEQFF
TRBJ2-3,TRBV7-6,TRBD2,-,TGTGCCAGCAGCGCAGCGGGGGGGCCAACAGATACGCAGTATTTT,CASSAAGGPTDTQYF
TRBJ2-7,TRBV5-1,TRBD1,-,TGCGCCAGCAGCACTACAGGGGATTCCTACGAGCAGTACTTC,CASSTTGDSYEQYF
TRBJ2-1,TRBV6-4,TRBD2,once,TGTGCCAGCAGAGATATAGCGGGGCGACCATACAATGAGCAGTTCTTC,CASRDIAGRPYNEQFF
TRBJ2-1,TRBV5-1,-,once,TGCGCCAGCAGCTTGGAGCCGGGGGAGGTTGATAATGAGCAGTTCTTC,CASSLEPGEVDNEQFF
TRBJ2-4,TRBV28,TRBD2,-,TGTGCCAGCAGTTTATCTAGCGACCTCTGGGGGGGCAAAAACATTCAGTACTTC,CASSLSSDLWGGKNIQYF
TRBJ2-3,TRBV6-6,TRBD1,once,TGTGCCAGCCGGGACAGGAGGTCGGCAGATACGCAGTATTTT,CASRDRRSADTQYF
TRBJ1-4,TRBV4-1,-,-,TGCGCCAGCAGCCAACCGGGACACTCCAATGAAAAACTGTTTTTT,CASSQPGHSNEKLFF
TRBJ1-2,TRBV28,-,-,TGTGCCACCAGACAGAACTATGGCTACACCTTC,CATRQNYGYTF
TRBJ1-4,TRBV6-6,TRBD1,-,TGTGCCAGCAGTTACCAGGGGGCATTTGAAAAACTGTTTTTT,CASSYQGAFEKLFF
TRBJ1-1,TRBV27,TRBD1,-,TGTGCCAGCAGTTTGGGCAGGGGGATGAACACTGAAGCTTTCTTT,CASSLGRGMNTEAFF
TRBJ2-3,TRBV29-1,TRBD1,-,TGCAGCGGGAGAGGACAGGGAACAGATACGCAGTATTTT,CSGRGQGTDTQYF
TRBJ2-7,TRBV5-1,TRBD1,-,TGCGCCAGCAGCCAACGTTTAGGACAGGTGCCCTACGAGCAGTACTTC,CASSQRLGQVPYEQYF